The 7 T cell receptor beta chains in this list originate from one sample, sequenced in a study of T cell changes during pregnancy in multiple sclerosis. Assay used: immunoSEQ multiplex PCR; TCRdb lists only in-frame clones, some missing. The sample holds 85,000 to 100,000 clones, more than 85% seen once. This specimen was peripheral blood, taken in the first trimester of pregnancy. Source of these receptors: a female donor with multiple sclerosis, enrolled in a pregnancy study.

In nucleotides, the CDR3 is TGTGCCAGCAGCGCCTCGACTAGCGGGAGTTACGAGCAGTACTTC. Its protein is CASSASTSGSYEQYF. The chain links TRBV6-1 to TRBJ2-7; 12 positions agree with TRBD2. Germline V gene data show CDR1 as MNHNS and CDR2 as SASEGT. The V and J ends lost 6 bases and 4 bases, in that order; junction bases with no gene match: 7. The CDR3 is made up of 15 amino acids.

The chain has TRBV6-1 and TRBJ1-1; D unclear. Trimming removed 7 bases at V and 0 bases at J, with 3 bases between. This CDR3 has 11 amino acids. The germline V gene has CDR1 MNHNS and CDR2 SASEGT. CDR3 protein: CASTVNTEAFF. The CDR3 region has the DNA TGTGCCAGCACGGTGAACACTGAAGCTTTCTTT.

This chain links TRBV7-6 with TRBJ2-3; TRBD2 matches 8 bases. CDR1 and CDR2 from the germline V gene are SGHVS and FNYEAQ. V lost 1 base, J lost 3 bases, and 6 bases stayed unmatched. CDR3 length equals 16 residues. CDR3 sequence reads: CASSLGAGGGTDTQYF. In DNA, the CDR3 is TGTGCCAGCAGCTTAGGGGCGGGAGGAGGAACAGATACGCAGTATTTT.

The genes are TRBV27 and TRBJ1-2; D is perhaps TRBD1 (5 bases). The germline V gene has CDR1 MNHEY and CDR2 SMNVEV (reference sequence). The V gene lost 3 bases and the J gene lost 8 bases, with 16 bases spanning the gap. This CDR3 comprises 14 residues. The CDR3 region is CASSLAGGSKGYTF. As DNA, the CDR3 is TGTGCCAGCAGTTTGGCGGGGGGAAGTAAGGGCTACACCTTC.

A few counts support this clone. This chain joins TRBV4-2 and TRBJ1-2; no clear D. The CDR3 runs to 16 residues. Germline assignment: CDR1 LGHNA and CDR2 YNFKEQ. The ends were cut back, 1 base at V and 5 bases at J, with 17 bases in the middle. CDR3 loop: CASSQVGAGVEYGYTF. In DNA, the CDR3 is TGTGCCAGCAGCCAAGTTGGAGCGGGAGTAGAATATGGCTACACCTTC.

J is TRBJ1-2 and V is TRBV18; 10 positions agree with TRBD1. With V trimmed by 5 bases and J by 2 bases, 11 bases remained unmatched. CDR1 KGHSH and CDR2 LQKENI come from the germline V gene. CDR3 size: 17 residues. The CDR3 reads CASSRDGTGDSNYGYTF. The CDR3 DNA sequence: TGTGCCAGCTCAAGGGACGGGACAGGGGATTCCAACTATGGCTACACCTTC.

V and J are TRBV19 and TRBJ1-5; possible D gene TRBD1, 6 bases. The CDR3 loop spans 16 amino acids. CDR1 and CDR2 (germline): LNHDA, SQIVND (reference sequence). Trimming took 10 bases from V and 0 from J, leaving 19 bases between them. DNA of the CDR3: TGTGCCACCAGGGGCAGGGTCAACCTTAGCAATCAGCCCCAGCATTTT. Translated, it gives CATRGRVNLSNQPQHF.